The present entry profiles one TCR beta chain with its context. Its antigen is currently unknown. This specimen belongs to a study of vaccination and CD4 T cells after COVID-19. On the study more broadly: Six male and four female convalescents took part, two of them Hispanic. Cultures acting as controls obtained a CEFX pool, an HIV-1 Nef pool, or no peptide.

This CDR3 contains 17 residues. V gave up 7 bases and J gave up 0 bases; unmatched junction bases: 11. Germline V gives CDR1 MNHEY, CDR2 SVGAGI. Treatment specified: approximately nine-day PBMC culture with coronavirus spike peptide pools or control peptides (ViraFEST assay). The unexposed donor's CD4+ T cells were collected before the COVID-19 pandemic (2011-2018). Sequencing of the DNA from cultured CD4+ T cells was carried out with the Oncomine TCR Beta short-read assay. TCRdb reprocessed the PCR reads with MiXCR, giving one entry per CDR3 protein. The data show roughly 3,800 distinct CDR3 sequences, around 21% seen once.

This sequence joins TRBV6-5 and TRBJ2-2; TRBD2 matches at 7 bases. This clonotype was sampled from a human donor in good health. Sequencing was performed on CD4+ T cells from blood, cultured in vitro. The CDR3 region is CASTYLSGYANTGELFF. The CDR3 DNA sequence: TGTGCCAGCACTTATCTTAGCGGGTACGCGAACACCGGGGAGCTGTTTTTT.